The 17 T cell receptor beta chains below were found in one sample sequenced in a study of CD8 T cells in Susac syndrome. Random-hexamer reverse transcription was applied to about 0.45 to 1 ug RNA. TCRdb re-called the immunoSEQ multiplex PCR reads through MiXCR, storing one row per CDR3 protein. The sample includes about 130,000 distinct CDR3 sequences, around 94% of them seen just once. Sequenced sample: CD4+ T cells from PBMCs. These receptors all come from a human donor with multiple sclerosis.

The chain is built from TRBV11-2 and TRBJ2-3; D gene ambiguous. The CDR3 spans 14 residues. Looked up from germline, CDR1 is SGHAT and CDR2 is FQNNGV. Trimming removed 1 base from V and 2 bases from J, with 7 bases in between. CDR3 sequence: CASSLAAVTDTQYF. The CDR3, as DNA: TGTGCCAGCAGCTTAGCGGCAGTCACAGATACGCAGTATTTT. Filled out from reference TRBV11-2 and TRBJ2-3, the complete variable domain reads EAGVAQSPRYKIIEKRQSVAFWCNPISGHATLYWYQQILGQGPKLLIQFQNNGVVDDSQLPKDRFSAERLKGVDSTLKIQPAKLEDSAVYLCASSLAAVTDTQYFGPGTRLTVL.

As DNA, the CDR3 is TGTGCCAGCACTCCGGACAGTTTGAACACTGAAGCTTTCTTT. This codes for CASTPDSLNTEAFF. This chain links TRBV25-1 with TRBJ1-1; D possibly corresponds to TRBD1 (6 bases). The CDR3 spans 14 residues. Deletions cut 7 bases from V and 0 bases from J, with 12 bases between. Germline V gene lookup returns CDR1 MGHDK and CDR2 SYGVNS.

This clonotype was counted between two and nine times. The chain links TRBV7-2 to TRBJ2-3; weak D call: TRBD1 (5 bases). In germline, CDR1 is SGHTA, CDR2 FQGNSA. V dropped 3 bases and J dropped 2 bases, with 12 bases sitting between them. There are 15 residues in the CDR3. CDR3 region: CASSFDRSNTDTQYF. CDR3 nucleotide sequence: TGTGCCAGCAGCTTCGACAGAAGCAACACAGATACGCAGTATTTT.

V is TRBV5-4 and J is TRBJ1-2, with a tentative D call TRBD1 (6 bases). From germline, CDR1 is SGHNT and CDR2 YYREEE (reference sequence). V shed 4 bases and J shed 4 bases, with 11 bases lying between them. The CDR3 loop spans 13 amino acids. CDR3 sequence reads: CASSTPGVYGYTF. Here the CDR3 DNA reads TGTGCCAGCAGCACCCCAGGGGTCTATGGCTACACCTTC.

This clonotype was seen once. The V gene is TRBV11-2, the J gene TRBJ2-7; TRBD2 matches 9 bases. Germline CDR1 SGHAT, CDR2 FQNNGV. J lost 0 bases, V lost 3 bases, and 21 bases had no gene match. CDR3 length: 21 amino acids. The CDR3 sequence: CASSLTAGLQLAGSRSYEQYF. Written as DNA, the CDR3 is TGTGCCAGCAGCTTGACCGCAGGGCTGCAACTAGCGGGTTCACGCTCCTACGAGCAGTACTTC.

The sample holds one count of this clonotype. V and J are TRBV2 and TRBJ1-2; TRBD1 matches 9 bases. The CDR3 runs to 14 residues. V was pared by 4 bases and J by 7 bases, with 7 bases of the junction left unmatched. The germline gives CDR1 SNHLY, CDR2 FYNNEI. CDR3: CASSVRDRVTGYTF. In DNA, the CDR3 is TGTGCCAGCAGTGTTCGGGACAGGGTAACTGGCTACACCTTC.

The chain links TRBV15 to TRBJ2-1, with D perhaps TRBD2 (6 bases). The V end was cut by 3 bases, the J end by 0 bases, with 12 bases between. The CDR3 runs to 16 residues. CDR1 and CDR2 (germline): LNHNV, YYDKDF (reference sequence). The CDR3 sequence is CATSRDYQSSYNEQFF. Written as DNA, the CDR3 is TGTGCCACCAGCAGGGACTACCAAAGCTCCTACAATGAGCAGTTCTTC.

This chain joins TRBV30 and TRBJ2-5; unclear D gene. Germline CDR1 reads GTSNPN; CDR2 reads SVGIG (reference sequence). The CDR3 has 12 amino acids. Deletions cut 6 bases from V and 0 bases from J, with 8 bases between. The CDR3 reads CACQSYQETQYF. In DNA form, the CDR3 reads TGTGCCTGCCAAAGCTACCAAGAGACCCAGTACTTC.

The chain couples TRBV6-6 to TRBJ2-7; TRBD1 is a possible D gene (5 bases). This CDR3 has 14 residues. Germline V gene data show CDR1 as MNHNY and CDR2 as SVGAGI (reference sequence). With 6 bases removed from V and 2 bases from J, the gap between germline ends came to 14 bases. CDR3 residues: CASRDRVDAYEQYF. The CDR3 nucleotides read TGTGCCAGCAGAGACAGAGTAGATGCCTACGAGCAGTACTTC.

The rearrangement links TRBV5-1 to TRBJ2-5, with a weak D call TRBD2 (6 bases). This CDR3 is built from 13 residues. The V end lost 4 bases, the J end lost 2 bases, and 9 bases lay between the germline ends. From germline, CDR1 is SGHRS and CDR2 YFSETQ. This CDR3 reads CASSVGGQETQYF. The CDR3 nucleotides are TGCGCCAGCAGCGTGGGGGGACAAGAGACCCAGTACTTC.

V and J are TRBV7-9 and TRBJ1-1; 10 bases align to TRBD1. Germline lookup yields CDR1 SEHNR and CDR2 FQNEAQ (reference sequence). V shed 3 bases and J 6 bases; nucleotides not matched to a gene: 1. The CDR3 is 13 residues long. CDR3 loop: CASSFGQGAEAFF. As DNA, the CDR3 is TGTGCCAGCAGCTTCGGACAGGGGGCTGAAGCTTTCTTT.

The CDR3 region has the DNA TGTGCCAGCTCAAAAGGGGGGAGCTCCTACAATGAGCAGTTCTTC. Its protein product is CASSKGGSSYNEQFF. The J gene is TRBJ2-1, the V gene TRBV18; D is tentatively TRBD1 or TRBD2 (6 bases each). Trimming took 5 bases from V and 0 from J, leaving 11 bases between them. CDR3 length: 15 amino acids. CDR1 and CDR2 from the germline V gene are KGHSH and LQKENI. Together with reference TRBV18 and TRBJ2-1, the CDR3 gives the full variable domain: NAGVMQNPRHLVRRRGQEARLRCSPMKGHSHVYWYRQLPEEGLKFMVYLQKENIIDESGMPKERFSAEFPKEGPSILRIQQVVRGDSAAYFCASSKGGSSYNEQFFGPGTRLTVL.

The CDR3 protein is CSARGPRNQETQYF. Here the CDR3 DNA reads TGCAGTGCTAGGGGCCCTAGGAACCAAGAGACCCAGTACTTC. This chain uses TRBV20-1 with TRBJ2-5; D remains ambiguous. CDR3 length: 14 residues. The V end was cut by 3 bases, the J end by 0 bases, with 11 bases between. Germline V gene sequence: CDR1 DFQATT, CDR2 SNEGSKA (reference sequence).

The chain carries TRBV30 and TRBJ1-2; D possibly corresponds to TRBD1 (5 bases). The ends were cut back, 3 bases at V and 4 bases at J, with 9 bases in the middle. In germline, CDR1 is GTSNPN, CDR2 SVGIG (reference sequence). There are 12 residues in the CDR3. The CDR3 sequence: CAWSPGTYGYTF. The CDR3 DNA is TGTGCCTGGAGCCCCGGGACCTATGGCTACACCTTC.

In DNA, the CDR3 is TGCGCCAGCAGCTTGAGGCCGAGCGGGAGTCACTACGAGCAGTACTTC. Translating it yields CASSLRPSGSHYEQYF. This chain connects TRBV5-1 to TRBJ2-7; 8 bases agree with TRBD2. There are 16 residues in the CDR3. J lost 3 bases, V lost 1 base, and 9 bases had no gene match. Germline values: CDR1 SGHRS, CDR2 YFSETQ.

This clonotype appeared once. The chain couples TRBV4-1 to TRBJ1-1; 8 bases are a match to TRBD1. With V trimmed by 1 base and J by 5 bases, 6 bases remained unmatched. From germline, CDR1 is MGHRA and CDR2 YSYEKL. This CDR3 is 15 amino acids long. The CDR3 is CASSQAHRGRTEAFF. CDR3 DNA: TGCGCCAGCAGCCAAGCGCACAGGGGGAGAACTGAAGCTTTCTTT.

The gene calls are TRBV10-3 and TRBJ1-1; 11 nucleotides agree with TRBD1. V gave up 7 bases and J gave up 11 bases; unmatched junction bases: 12. Germline CDR1 reads ENHRY; CDR2 reads SYGVKD. The CDR3 is made up of 14 amino acids. In DNA, the CDR3 is TGTGCCATCAAATCGGGACAGGGGGACCTAGAGGCTTTCTTT. It is translated as CAIKSGQGDLEAFF.